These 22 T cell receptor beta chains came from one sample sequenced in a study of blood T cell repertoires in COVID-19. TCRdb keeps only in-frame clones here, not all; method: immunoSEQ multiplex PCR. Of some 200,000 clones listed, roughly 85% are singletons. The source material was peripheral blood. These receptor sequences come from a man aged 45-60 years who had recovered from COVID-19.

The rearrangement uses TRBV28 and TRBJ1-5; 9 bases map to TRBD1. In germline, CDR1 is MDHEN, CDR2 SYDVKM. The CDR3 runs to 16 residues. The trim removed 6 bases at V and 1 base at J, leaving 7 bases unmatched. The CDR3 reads CASSPGQGMSNQPQHF. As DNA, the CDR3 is TGTGCCAGCAGCCCTGGACAGGGGATGAGCAATCAGCCCCAGCATTTT.

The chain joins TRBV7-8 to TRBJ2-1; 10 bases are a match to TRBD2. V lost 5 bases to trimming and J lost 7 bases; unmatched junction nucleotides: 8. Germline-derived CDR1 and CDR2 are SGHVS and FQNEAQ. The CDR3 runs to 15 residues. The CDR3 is CASSPTSGKYNEQFF. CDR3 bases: TGTGCCAGCAGCCCAACTAGCGGGAAGTATAATGAGCAGTTCTTC.

DNA of the CDR3: TGTGCCAGCAGTTACTGGCGGGGGGCTCCGCATGGCTACACCTTC. This encodes CASSYWRGAPHGYTF. The chain is built from TRBV6-5 and TRBJ1-2; a weak D match, TRBD1 (6 bases). Germline assignment: CDR1 MNHEY and CDR2 SVGAGI. The V gene lost 1 base and the J gene lost 6 bases, with 15 bases spanning the gap. This CDR3 is 15 amino acids long.

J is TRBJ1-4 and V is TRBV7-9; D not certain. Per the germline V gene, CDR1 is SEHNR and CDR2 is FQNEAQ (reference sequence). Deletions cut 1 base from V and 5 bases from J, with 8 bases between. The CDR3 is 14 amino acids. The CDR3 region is CASSLEGRNEKLFF. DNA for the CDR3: TGTGCCAGCAGCTTAGAAGGGAGGAATGAAAAACTGTTTTTT.

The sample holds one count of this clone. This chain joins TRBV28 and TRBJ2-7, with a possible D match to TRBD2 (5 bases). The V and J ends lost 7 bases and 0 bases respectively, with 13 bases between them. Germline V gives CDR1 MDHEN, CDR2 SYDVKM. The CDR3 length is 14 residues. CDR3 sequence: CASKEEYSSYEQYF. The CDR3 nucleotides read TGTGCCAGCAAGGAGGAATACAGCTCCTACGAGCAGTACTTC.

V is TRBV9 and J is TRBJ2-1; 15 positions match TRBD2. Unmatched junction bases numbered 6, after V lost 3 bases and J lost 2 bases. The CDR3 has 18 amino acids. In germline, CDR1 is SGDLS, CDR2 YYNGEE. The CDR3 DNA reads TGTGCCAGCAGCGGCACGGGGACTAGCGGGAGGACCTACAATGAGCAGTTCTTC. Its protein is CASSGTGTSGRTYNEQFF. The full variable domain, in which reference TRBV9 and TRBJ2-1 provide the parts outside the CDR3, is DSGVTQTPKHLITATGQRVTLRCSPRSGDLSVYWYQQSLDQGLQFLIQYYNGEERAKGNILERFSAQQFPDLHSELNLSSLELGDSALYFCASSGTGTSGRTYNEQFFGPGTRLTVL.

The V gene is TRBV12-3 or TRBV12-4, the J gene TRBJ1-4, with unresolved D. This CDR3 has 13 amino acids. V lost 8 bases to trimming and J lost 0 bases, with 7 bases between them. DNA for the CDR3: TGTGCCAGCTTGAGGACAACTAATGAAAAACTGTTTTTT. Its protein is CASLRTTNEKLFF.

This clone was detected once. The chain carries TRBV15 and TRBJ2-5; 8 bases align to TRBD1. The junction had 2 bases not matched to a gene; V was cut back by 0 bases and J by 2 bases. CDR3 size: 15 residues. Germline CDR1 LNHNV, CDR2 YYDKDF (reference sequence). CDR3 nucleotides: TGTGCCACCAGCAGAGACAGGGGGCCACAAGAGACCCAGTACTTC. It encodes CATSRDRGPQETQYF.

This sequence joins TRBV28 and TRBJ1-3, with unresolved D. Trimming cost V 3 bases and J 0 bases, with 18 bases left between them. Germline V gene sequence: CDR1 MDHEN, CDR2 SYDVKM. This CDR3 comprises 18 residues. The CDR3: CASSFAPDSRGSGNTIYF. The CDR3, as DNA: TGTGCCAGCAGTTTCGCACCGGACTCACGAGGCTCTGGAAACACCATATATTTT.

The CDR3, as DNA: TGTGCCAGCAGCAAGCAGGGACAGGGTGGGAACACTGAAGCTTTCTTT. It codes for CASSKQGQGGNTEAFF. The V gene is TRBV7-9, the J gene TRBJ1-1; TRBD1 aligns across 9 bases. In germline, CDR1 is SEHNR, CDR2 FQNEAQ (reference sequence). The J segment lost 1 base and the V segment lost 5 bases, leaving 8 bases of the junction unmatched. The CDR3 length is 16 residues.

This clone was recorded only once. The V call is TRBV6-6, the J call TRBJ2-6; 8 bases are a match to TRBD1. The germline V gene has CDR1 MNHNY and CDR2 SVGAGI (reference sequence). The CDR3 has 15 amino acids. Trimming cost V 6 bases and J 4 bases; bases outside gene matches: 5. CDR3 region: CASSMTGAGANVLTF. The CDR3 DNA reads TGTGCCAGCAGCATGACAGGGGCCGGGGCCAACGTCCTGACTTTC.

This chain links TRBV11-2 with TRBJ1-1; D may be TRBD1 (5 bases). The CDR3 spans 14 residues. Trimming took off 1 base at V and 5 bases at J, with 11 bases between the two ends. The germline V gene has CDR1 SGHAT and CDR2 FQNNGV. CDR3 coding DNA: TGTGCCAGCAGCTTAGCTCAGGGTGGGACTGAAGCTTTCTTT. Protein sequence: CASSLAQGGTEAFF.

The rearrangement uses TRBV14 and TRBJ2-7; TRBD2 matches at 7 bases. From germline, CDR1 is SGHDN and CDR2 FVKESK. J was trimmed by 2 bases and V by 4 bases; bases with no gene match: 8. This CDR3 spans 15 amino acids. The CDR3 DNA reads TGTGCCAGCAGCCTAAGCGGGATTCTGCCCTACGAGCAGTACTTC. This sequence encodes CASSLSGILPYEQYF.

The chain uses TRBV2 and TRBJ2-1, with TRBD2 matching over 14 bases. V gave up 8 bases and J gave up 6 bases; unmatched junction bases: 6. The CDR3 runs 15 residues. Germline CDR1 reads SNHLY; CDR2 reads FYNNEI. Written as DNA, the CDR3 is TGTGCCAGCCGGACTGGACTAGCGGGAGGCAATGAGCAGTTCTTC. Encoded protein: CASRTGLAGGNEQFF.

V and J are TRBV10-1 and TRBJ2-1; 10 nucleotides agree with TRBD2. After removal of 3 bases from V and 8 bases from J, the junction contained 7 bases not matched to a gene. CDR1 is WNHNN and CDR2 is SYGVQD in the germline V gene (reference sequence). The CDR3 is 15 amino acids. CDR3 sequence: CASSETLAGADEQFF. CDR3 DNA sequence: TGCGCCAGCAGTGAAACCCTAGCGGGAGCGGATGAGCAGTTCTTC.

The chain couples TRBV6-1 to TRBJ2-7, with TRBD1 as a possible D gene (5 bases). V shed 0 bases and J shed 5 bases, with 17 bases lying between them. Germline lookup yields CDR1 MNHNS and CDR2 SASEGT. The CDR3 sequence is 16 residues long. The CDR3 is CASSEAHGRAADEQYF. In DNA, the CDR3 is TGTGCCAGCAGTGAAGCGCATGGCAGGGCGGCGGACGAGCAGTACTTC.

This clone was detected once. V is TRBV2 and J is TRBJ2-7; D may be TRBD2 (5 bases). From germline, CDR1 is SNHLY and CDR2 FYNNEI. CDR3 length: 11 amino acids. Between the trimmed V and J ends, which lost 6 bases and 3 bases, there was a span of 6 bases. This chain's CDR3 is CASRAGYEQYF. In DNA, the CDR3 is TGTGCCAGCAGGGCGGGCTACGAGCAGTACTTC.

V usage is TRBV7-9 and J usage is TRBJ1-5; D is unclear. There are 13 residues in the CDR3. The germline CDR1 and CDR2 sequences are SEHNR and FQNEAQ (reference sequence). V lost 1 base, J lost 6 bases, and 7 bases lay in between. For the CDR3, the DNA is TGTGCCAGCAGCTTAGTGGGAGGTCAGCCCCAGCATTTT. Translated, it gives CASSLVGGQPQHF.

Written as DNA, the CDR3 is TGTGCCAGCAGCTTAGATAGGAGGGAGACCCAGTACTTC. It is translated as CASSLDRRETQYF. The gene calls are TRBV7-2 and TRBJ2-5, with a weak D call TRBD2 (5 bases). Trimming took 1 base from V and 5 from J, leaving 8 bases between them. The CDR3 loop spans 13 amino acids. The germline V gene encodes CDR1 SGHTA and CDR2 FQGNSA.

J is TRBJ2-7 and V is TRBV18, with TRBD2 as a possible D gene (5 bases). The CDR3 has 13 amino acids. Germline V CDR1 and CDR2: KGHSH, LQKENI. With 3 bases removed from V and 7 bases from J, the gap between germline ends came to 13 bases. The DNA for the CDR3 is TGTGCCAGCTCACCCAACACACGGGGAGAGCAGTACTTC. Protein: CASSPNTRGEQYF.

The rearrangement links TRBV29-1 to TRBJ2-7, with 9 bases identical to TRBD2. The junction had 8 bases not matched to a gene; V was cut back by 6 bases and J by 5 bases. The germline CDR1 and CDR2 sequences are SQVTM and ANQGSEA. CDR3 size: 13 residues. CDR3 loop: CSVEGLAGHEQYF. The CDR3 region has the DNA TGCAGCGTCGAGGGGCTAGCGGGACACGAGCAGTACTTC.

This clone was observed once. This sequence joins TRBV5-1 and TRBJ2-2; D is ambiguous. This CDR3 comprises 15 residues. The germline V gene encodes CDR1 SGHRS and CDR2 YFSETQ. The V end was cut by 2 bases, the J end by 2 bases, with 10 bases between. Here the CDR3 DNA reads TGCGCCAGCAGCTTTCGAGGCACAAACACCGGGGAGCTGTTTTTT. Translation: CASSFRGTNTGELFF. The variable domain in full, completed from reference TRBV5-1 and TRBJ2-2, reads KAGVTQTPRYLIKTRGQQVTLSCSPISGHRSVSWYQQTPGQGLQFLFEYFSETQRNKGNFPGRFSGRQFSNSRSEMNVSTLELGDSALYLCASSFRGTNTGELFFGEGSRLTVL.